These 18 T cell receptor beta chains were sequenced from one sample in a study of T cell repertoires in cytomegalovirus infection. MiXCR, run by TCRdb on the reads, gives a single entry per CDR3 protein. Altogether 100,000 or so distinct CDR3 sequences are present, 29% being singletons, with the ten largest covering about three quarters. These receptors' targets are unknown. Here the sequenced sample was CD8+ T cells from cultured PBMCs, taken from culture after CMV antigen stimulation. The source of these receptors is a human donor in good health (CMV status not recorded). Some clones in this sample may be carry-over from other donors' samples.

DNA for the CDR3: TGTGCCAGCAGTGATTCTAGGGTGTTGACAGATACGCAGTATTTT. Translating it yields CASSDSRVLTDTQYF. The chain employs TRBV12-3 or TRBV12-4 and TRBJ2-3; D call uncertain. The CDR3 consists of 15 residues. Trimming took 5 bases from V and 3 from J, leaving 15 bases between them.

The chain carries TRBV10-3 and TRBJ1-1; D unclear. This CDR3 comprises 13 residues. V lost 4 bases and J lost 2, with 8 bases in between. Per the germline V gene, CDR1 is ENHRY and CDR2 is SYGVKD. CDR3 protein: CAISASQNTEAFF. Here the CDR3 DNA reads TGTGCCATCAGTGCCAGCCAAAACACTGAAGCTTTCTTT.

This clonotype was seen ten or more times. The chain couples TRBV7-8 to TRBJ1-2, with D maybe TRBD1 (6 bases). This CDR3 is built from 13 residues. CDR1 is SGHVS, CDR2 FQNEAQ, per germline. V was trimmed by 2 bases and J by 3 bases, leaving 7 bases between them. In DNA form, the CDR3 reads TGTGCCAGCAGCTTAAGGGGGGACTATGGCTACACCTTC. It yields the protein CASSLRGDYGYTF. Full variable domain (remainder filled in from reference TRBV7-8 and TRBJ1-2): GAGVSQSPRYKVAKRGQDVALRCDPISGHVSLFWYQQALGQGPEFLTYFQNEAQLDKSGLPSDRFFAERPEGSVSTLKIQRTQQEDSAVYLCASSLRGDYGYTFGSGTRLTVV.

There are a few counts of this clonotype. The chain couples TRBV12-3 or TRBV12-4 to TRBJ2-1; 7 bases map to TRBD2. Trimming cost V 3 bases and J 4 bases; bases outside gene matches: 3. The CDR3 extends over 14 amino acids. This CDR3 reads CASSLQGGYNEQFF. The CDR3 DNA follows: TGTGCCAGCAGTTTGCAGGGAGGGTACAATGAGCAGTTCTTC.

This clonotype was seen a handful of times. This sequence joins TRBV7-9 and TRBJ1-1; D ambiguous. V lost 1 base and J lost 8, with 8 bases in between. Germline values: CDR1 SEHNR, CDR2 FQNEAQ (reference sequence). CDR3 length: 12 amino acids. CDR3 in amino acids: CASSLVVAEAFF. CDR3 coding DNA: TGTGCCAGCAGCTTAGTCGTCGCAGAAGCTTTCTTT.

There are many counts of this clonotype. This chain joins TRBV20-1 and TRBJ2-5; a possible D gene is TRBD2 (6 bases). The CDR3 runs to 14 residues. V lost 3 bases and J lost 1, with 12 bases in between. Germline assignment: CDR1 DFQATT and CDR2 SNEGSKA (reference sequence). DNA for the CDR3: TGCAGTGCTAGTCCTAGCGACCGCCAAGAGACCCAGTACTTC. Translating it yields CSASPSDRQETQYF.

This clonotype was recorded a few times. The V call is TRBV7-9, the J call TRBJ2-3, with 9 bases that match TRBD1. After removal of 4 bases from V and 8 bases from J, the junction contained 13 bases not matched to a gene. There are 16 residues in the CDR3. Germline values: CDR1 SEHNR, CDR2 FQNEAQ (reference sequence). The CDR3 region is CASSSAGTGTPSTQYF. DNA of the CDR3: TGTGCCAGCAGCTCTGCCGGGACAGGGACGCCTAGTACGCAGTATTTT.

This clonotype was observed at least ten times. The chain is built from TRBV7-2 and TRBJ2-5; 7 nucleotides align to TRBD1. Trimming cost V 6 bases and J 0 bases; bases outside gene matches: 7. Germline CDR1 reads SGHTA; CDR2 reads FQGNSA. This CDR3 has 15 residues. DNA of the CDR3: TGTGCCAGCAGGTCGACAGGGATCAACCAAGAGACCCAGTACTTC. This sequence encodes CASRSTGINQETQYF.

The gene calls are TRBV6-6 and TRBJ1-1; no definite D call. Trimming stripped 6 bases from V and 3 bases from J, with 8 bases between. The CDR3 is 12 residues long. CDR1 MNHNY and CDR2 SVGAGI come from the germline V gene (reference sequence). DNA for the CDR3: TGTGCCAGCAGCCCCTCGGACACTGAAGCTTTCTTT. This encodes CASSPSDTEAFF.

The chain combines TRBV28 with TRBJ2-7, with 10 bases identical to TRBD1. This CDR3 is 15 amino acids long. Germline CDR1 MDHEN, CDR2 SYDVKM. V dropped 2 bases and J dropped 5; count of bases not matched to a gene: 6. The CDR3 here is CASSLTGQGNHEQYF. The CDR3 DNA sequence: TGTGCCAGCAGTTTAACGGGACAGGGGAACCACGAGCAGTACTTC.

Concerning this clonotype: At one boundary the junction diverges from the germline segment, which might be a read error. The CDR3 sequence: CASSPSVGSGELFF. The CDR3 nucleotides read TGTGCCAGCAGCCCGAGCGTGGGTTCCGGGGAGCTGTTTTTT. The chain joins TRBV4-1 to TRBJ2-2; D unclear. This CDR3 comprises 14 residues. Looked up from germline, CDR1 is MGHRA and CDR2 is YSYEKL.

The rearrangement links TRBV15 to TRBJ1-4; the match to TRBD1 covers 10 bases. The CDR3 extends over 15 amino acids. After removal of 5 bases from V and 7 bases from J, the junction contained 7 bases not matched to a gene. The germline gives CDR1 LNHNV, CDR2 YYDKDF (reference sequence). CDR3 nucleotide sequence: TGTGCCACCAGCGGCCGGACAGGGGGACTTGAAAAACTGTTTTTT. Translated: CATSGRTGGLEKLFF.

Only a few counts were recorded for this clonotype. The CDR3 is CASSGGVQGKNIQYF. In DNA form, the CDR3 reads TGTGCCAGCAGCGGCGGGGTTCAGGGCAAAAACATTCAGTACTTC. The genes are TRBV7-6 and TRBJ2-4; weak D call: TRBD2 (6 bases). V was shortened by 5 bases and J by 3 bases, with 14 bases between the two germline ends. The CDR3 length is 15 residues. The germline CDR1 and CDR2 sequences are SGHVS and FNYEAQ.

There are a few counts of this clonotype. The rearrangement links TRBV7-2 to TRBJ2-7; 8 nucleotides align to TRBD2. Germline V gene sequence: CDR1 SGHTA, CDR2 FQGNSA. The CDR3 totals 16 residues. Trimming at V came to 8 bases and at J to 1 base, leaving 13 bases not matched to a gene. The CDR3: CASSKTAGGASYEQYF. CDR3 in DNA: TGTGCCAGCTCGAAAACGGCGGGGGGTGCTTCCTACGAGCAGTACTTC.

This chain joins TRBV19 and TRBJ2-7, with 7 nucleotides matching TRBD2. Germline trimming cut 2 bases from V and 10 bases from J; bases unmatched to any gene: 11. CDR1 and CDR2 from the germline V gene are LNHDA and SQIVND (reference sequence). The CDR3 has 14 amino acids. Here the CDR3 DNA reads TGTGCCAGTAGTATATCGACTAGCATACCGTTACAGTACTTC. It specifies CASSISTSIPLQYF.

This clonotype was picked up many times. The chain is built from TRBV12-3 or TRBV12-4 and TRBJ2-7, with 7 bases lining up with TRBD2. The CDR3 loop spans 13 amino acids. V gave up 6 bases and J gave up 3 bases; unmatched junction bases: 5. CDR3 sequence: CASRASGGYEQYF. CDR3 sequence (DNA): TGTGCCAGCAGGGCTAGCGGCGGCTACGAGCAGTACTTC.

The rearrangement links TRBV29-1 to TRBJ2-3; D call uncertain. The CDR3 totals 17 residues. V gave up 0 bases and J gave up 2 bases, with 18 bases separating them. Germline V gene lookup returns CDR1 SQVTM and CDR2 ANQGSEA. The CDR3 reads CSVEDDHPKGYTDTQYF. CDR3 in DNA: TGCAGCGTTGAAGATGACCATCCGAAAGGGTACACAGATACGCAGTATTTT.

The chain carries TRBV12-3 or TRBV12-4 and TRBJ2-1, with D possibly TRBD2 on 5 matching bases. The V end was cut by 7 bases, the J end by 3 bases, with 10 bases between. This CDR3 contains 13 residues. In DNA form, the CDR3 reads TGTGCCAGCAAGCGGTTTCACTACAATGAGCAGTTCTTC. The encoded protein is CASKRFHYNEQFF.